Shown below are 25 T cell receptor beta chains from a single sample sequenced in a study of beta chain features in type 1 diabetes. TCRB transcripts that were expressed got sequenced, as all of the isolated RNA had been reverse transcribed. The table came from immunoSEQ multiplex PCR; TCRdb's copy has only in-frame clones and leaves some out. The data hold nearly 250,000 clones, with roughly an eighth observed a single time. The source material was naive CD4+ T cells from blood. The receptors derive from a woman aged 40 to 50 in good health.

This clone was seen repeatedly, ten times or more. The identical CDR3 is also encoded by other nucleotide sequences in the sample. The chain combines TRBV29-1 with TRBJ1-2; D unresolved. Trimming pared 4 bases from V and 0 bases from J, leaving 6 bases between. Germline CDR1 and CDR2: SQVTM and ANQGSEA. CDR3 length: 12 amino acids. The CDR3 loop reads CSVGTANYGYTF. CDR3 DNA sequence: TGCAGCGTTGGAACAGCTAACTATGGCTACACCTTC.

This clone was picked up a small number of times. The rearrangement links TRBV9 to TRBJ2-2; TRBD2 is a possible D gene (6 bases). Trimming took off 7 bases at V and 3 bases at J, with 16 bases between the two ends. This CDR3 region has 15 residues. CDR1 and CDR2 (germline): SGDLS, YYNGEE. The CDR3 nucleotides are TGTGCCAGCGAGAACCGGGACTCTTACACCGGGGAGCTGTTTTTT. It codes for CASENRDSYTGELFF. The full variable domain, its missing parts supplied by reference TRBV9 and TRBJ2-2, is DSGVTQTPKHLITATGQRVTLRCSPRSGDLSVYWYQQSLDQGLQFLIQYYNGEERAKGNILERFSAQQFPDLHSELNLSSLELGDSALYFCASENRDSYTGELFFGEGSRLTVL.

This clone was picked up a small number of times. The rearrangement joins TRBV19 to TRBJ2-2; unclear D gene. The CDR3 runs 17 residues. CDR1 and CDR2 (germline): LNHDA, SQIVND (reference sequence). V lost 8 bases to trimming and J lost 0 bases, with 19 bases between them. The CDR3 region has the DNA TGTGCCAGTTGTGTGACTCGGGTCCTCGCGAACACCGGGGAGCTGTTTTTT. It translates to CASCVTRVLANTGELFF. Using reference TRBV19 and TRBJ2-2 for the parts outside the CDR3, the full variable domain is DGGITQSPKYLFRKEGQNVTLSCEQNLNHDAMYWYRQDPGQGLRLIYYSQIVNDFQKGDIAEGYSVSREKKESFPLTVTSAQKNPTAFYLCASCVTRVLANTGELFFGEGSRLTVL.

This clone was picked up many times. The chain links TRBV13 to TRBJ2-5; TRBD2 matches at 9 bases. Per the germline V gene, CDR1 is PRHDT and CDR2 is FYEKMQ (reference sequence). Unmatched junction bases numbered 6, after V lost 3 bases and J lost 4 bases. The CDR3 covers 15 residues. CDR3: CASSFERGAGETQYF. The CDR3 nucleotides read TGTGCCAGCAGCTTTGAGCGGGGGGCCGGAGAGACCCAGTACTTC.

With regard to this clone: The sample contains more than one DNA sequence encoding this CDR3. The V call is TRBV7-2, the J call TRBJ2-5, with a weak D call TRBD1 (6 bases). CDR1 and CDR2 from the germline V gene are SGHTA and FQGNSA. V was trimmed by 1 base and J by 5 bases, leaving 8 bases between them. The CDR3 runs to 13 residues. CDR3 protein: CASSLVRGETQYF. The CDR3 DNA follows: TGTGCCAGCAGCTTAGTTAGGGGGGAGACCCAGTACTTC.

The chain couples TRBV7-9 to TRBJ1-2; no clear D gene. Germline lookup yields CDR1 SEHNR and CDR2 FQNEAQ (reference sequence). V lost 5 bases and J 2 bases, leaving 12 bases between the germline ends. The CDR3 covers 14 residues. The DNA of the CDR3 is TGTGCCAGCAGCGGAGGGCCCCGAAACTATGGCTACACCTTC. Its protein is CASSGGPRNYGYTF.

This clone has only a few counts. J is TRBJ2-4 and V is TRBV6-6; 8 nucleotides agree with TRBD2. V gave up 2 bases and J gave up 7 bases; unmatched junction bases: 7. Per the germline V gene, CDR1 is MNHNY and CDR2 is SVGAGI (reference sequence). The CDR3 is 15 amino acids. The CDR3 coding sequence is TGTGCCAGCAGTTACCTCGTGACTAGCGAGAACATTCAGTACTTC. Its translation: CASSYLVTSENIQYF.

J is TRBJ2-3 and V is TRBV2; 8 bases map to TRBD2. Germline V gene lookup returns CDR1 SNHLY and CDR2 FYNNEI. This CDR3 is built from 16 residues. The ends lost 0 bases at V and 1 base at J; junction bases unmatched: 3. The CDR3 reads CASSEAVRGGTDTQYF. The CDR3 DNA reads as TGTGCCAGCAGTGAAGCGGTGCGGGGGGGCACAGATACGCAGTATTTT.

V gene TRBV6-6 combines with J gene TRBJ1-1; D unclear. The CDR3 is made up of 11 amino acids. Germline lookup yields CDR1 MNHNY and CDR2 SVGAGI (reference sequence). V lost 8 bases to trimming and J lost 2 bases, with 6 bases between them. The CDR3 loop reads CASQTNTEAFF. In DNA form, the CDR3 reads TGTGCCAGCCAGACAAACACTGAAGCTTTCTTT.

The chain joins TRBV19 to TRBJ2-6; 9 positions match TRBD1. Germline V gene sequence: CDR1 LNHDA, CDR2 SQIVND (reference sequence). The CDR3 has 17 amino acids. With 9 bases clipped from V and 4 bases from J, the junction kept 13 bases outside the gene matches. The CDR3 loop is CASHTGQGASGANVLTF. CDR3 bases: TGTGCCAGCCACACGGGACAGGGTGCTTCGGGGGCCAACGTCCTGACTTTC.

This sequence joins TRBV2 and TRBJ2-2; D ambiguous. Germline V gene lookup returns CDR1 SNHLY and CDR2 FYNNEI. The length of the CDR3 is 14 residues. Deletions cut 2 bases from V and 1 base from J, with 5 bases between. The CDR3 here is CASSEFQNTGELFF. As DNA, the CDR3 is TGTGCCAGCAGTGAATTCCAGAACACCGGGGAGCTGTTTTTT.

J is TRBJ2-2 and V is TRBV2; D remains ambiguous. CDR3 length: 12 amino acids. Germline V gene sequence: CDR1 SNHLY, CDR2 FYNNEI. The V end was cut by 3 bases, the J end by 5 bases, with 4 bases between. The CDR3 loop is CASSDRTGELFF. CDR3 coding DNA: TGTGCCAGCAGTGATAGAACCGGGGAGCTGTTTTTT.

This clone came up a few times. The chain has TRBV10-3 and TRBJ2-3; TRBD2 might be the D (5 bases). The CDR3 length is 14 residues. Germline assignment: CDR1 ENHRY and CDR2 SYGVKD. Trimming took 4 bases from V and 0 from J, leaving 8 bases between them. The CDR3 nucleotides read TGTGCCATCAGTGGTTGGGAGAGCACAGATACGCAGTATTTT. It yields the protein CAISGWESTDTQYF.

This clone was seen more than once but under ten times. The chain links TRBV7-2 to TRBJ2-1; the match to TRBD2 covers 8 bases. This CDR3 spans 15 amino acids. Germline CDR1 reads SGHTA; CDR2 reads FQGNSA. After removal of 1 base from V and 6 bases from J, the junction contained 5 bases not matched to a gene. The CDR3 region has the DNA TGTGCCAGCAGCTTAGATAGGACTAGCATCAATGAGCAGTTCTTC. Translated: CASSLDRTSINEQFF.

This clone has more than one count but fewer than ten. The V call is TRBV7-9, the J call TRBJ1-5; 8 bases map to TRBD1. The CDR3 runs to 18 residues. J gave up 2 bases and V 1 base, and 10 bases lay outside the gene matches. Germline CDR1 and CDR2: SEHNR and FQNEAQ (reference sequence). CDR3 nucleotide sequence: TGTGCCAGCAGCTTAGGGACAGGGCTTAAGGGGGGCAATCAGCCCCAGCATTTT. It translates to CASSLGTGLKGGNQPQHF.

This chain connects TRBV19 to TRBJ1-1; D ambiguous. V shed 6 bases and J shed 1 base, with 12 bases lying between them. Germline CDR1 is LNHDA and CDR2 is SQIVND (reference sequence). This CDR3 contains 14 residues. The DNA for the CDR3 is TGTGCCAGTAGAACGAAAACTGAGAACACTGAAGCTTTCTTT. Translation: CASRTKTENTEAFF.

The gene calls are TRBV6-5 and TRBJ2-7; TRBD1 matches at 9 bases. Germline V gene lookup returns CDR1 MNHEY and CDR2 SVGAGI. The J segment lost 1 base and the V segment lost 6 bases, leaving 4 bases of the junction unmatched. The CDR3 extends over 14 amino acids. The CDR3 DNA sequence: TGTGCCAGCAGACCGGACAGGGGATCCTACGAGCAGTACTTC. Translated: CASRPDRGSYEQYF.

This clone appeared a few times. The chain has TRBV7-9 and TRBJ2-5; a possible D gene is TRBD1 (6 bases). The CDR3 runs to 14 residues. The V and J ends lost 2 bases and 2 bases respectively, with 9 bases between them. CDR1 and CDR2 (germline): SEHNR, FQNEAQ (reference sequence). The CDR3 coding sequence is TGTGCCAGCAGCTTAAGACAGGTTCAAGAGACCCAGTACTTC. Its translation is CASSLRQVQETQYF.

In DNA form, the CDR3 reads TGTGCCAGCAGCTTAGTGGAGGGGGATACGCAGTATTTT. This gives the protein CASSLVEGDTQYF. This chain connects TRBV7-8 to TRBJ2-3, with a tentative D call TRBD2 (6 bases). The germline V and J ends were trimmed by 1 base and 6 bases, with 8 bases remaining between them. The CDR3 runs 13 residues. Germline assignment: CDR1 SGHVS and CDR2 FQNEAQ.

This clone turned up a few times. J is TRBJ2-1 and V is TRBV14, with D possibly matching TRBD2 (6 bases). CDR3 length equals 17 residues. Germline V gives CDR1 SGHDN, CDR2 FVKESK. The germline V and J ends were trimmed by 1 base and 3 bases, with 16 bases remaining between them. The CDR3 sequence is CASSQGASVGFYNEQFF. The CDR3, as DNA: TGTGCCAGCAGCCAAGGGGCTAGCGTTGGATTCTACAATGAGCAGTTCTTC. Supplemented by reference TRBV14 and TRBJ2-1, the full variable domain reads EAGVTQFPSHSVIEKGQTVTLRCDPISGHDNLYWYRRVMGKEIKFLLHFVKESKQDESGMPNNRFLAERTGGTYSTLKVQPAELEDSGVYFCASSQGASVGFYNEQFFGPGTRLTVL.

This clone was observed a few times. The CDR3 bases are TGCGCCAGCAGCCCAGACAGGGAGCTCGATACGCAGTATTTT. It yields the protein CASSPDRELDTQYF. This sequence joins TRBV5-1 and TRBJ2-3, with 7 bases that match TRBD1. The CDR3 spans 14 residues. From germline, CDR1 is SGHRS and CDR2 YFSETQ. Trimming cost V 4 bases and J 6 bases; bases outside gene matches: 8. Variable domain in full (rest from reference TRBV5-1 and TRBJ2-3): KAGVTQTPRYLIKTRGQQVTLSCSPISGHRSVSWYQQTPGQGLQFLFEYFSETQRNKGNFPGRFSGRQFSNSRSEMNVSTLELGDSALYLCASSPDRELDTQYFGPGTRLTVL.

This clone has a handful of counts. V and J are TRBV19 and TRBJ2-1; a weak D match, TRBD2 (6 bases). Deletions cut 7 bases from V and 14 bases from J, with 21 bases between. Germline-derived CDR1 and CDR2 are LNHDA and SQIVND (reference sequence). The CDR3 loop spans 13 amino acids. CDR3: CASIGPPGTVKFF. In nucleotides, the CDR3 is TGTGCCAGTATAGGCCCCCCGGGGACTGTTAAGTTCTTC.

Here the CDR3 reads CASRRTSGGAYEQYF. The CDR3 DNA follows: TGTGCCAGCAGGCGGACTAGCGGGGGGGCTTACGAGCAGTACTTC. The V call is TRBV6-5, the J call TRBJ2-7; 15 bases fit TRBD2. The CDR3 has 15 residues. Trimming removed 6 bases from V and 4 bases from J; junction bases left unmatched: 4. Germline V lookup: CDR1 MNHEY, CDR2 SVGAGI.

The V and J genes are TRBV10-3 and TRBJ2-3; TRBD1 matches 11 bases. The CDR3 has 20 amino acids. Per the germline V gene, CDR1 is ENHRY and CDR2 is SYGVKD. V lost 3 bases and J lost 6; bases outside the gene matches: 20. CDR3 coding DNA: TGTGCCATCAGTGACCGGGACAGGGGGACCTCGAGCGGCCCCCGGGATACGCAGTATTTT. It is translated as CAISDRDRGTSSGPRDTQYF.

The V and J genes are TRBV19 and TRBJ1-2; 7 bases match TRBD1. Germline V gene lookup returns CDR1 LNHDA and CDR2 SQIVND (reference sequence). The CDR3 is 15 residues long. Losses at the gene ends were 1 base for V and 4 bases for J; bases not matched to a gene: 6. The CDR3 reads CASSIVFGTAYGYTF. The CDR3 DNA sequence: TGTGCCAGTAGTATAGTCTTCGGGACAGCCTATGGCTACACCTTC. Variable domain in full (rest from reference TRBV19 and TRBJ1-2): DGGITQSPKYLFRKEGQNVTLSCEQNLNHDAMYWYRQDPGQGLRLIYYSQIVNDFQKGDIAEGYSVSREKKESFPLTVTSAQKNPTAFYLCASSIVFGTAYGYTFGSGTRLTVV.